These 22 T cell receptor beta chains were all obtained from the same sample, sequenced in a study of blood T cell repertoires in COVID-19. Some clones are missing from TCRdb's copy, which holds only in-frame ones; the method was immunoSEQ multiplex PCR. Found here are fewer than 45,000 clones, more than 70% of them singletons; the top ten hold 14%. Sequencing was done on a sample of peripheral blood. Source of these receptors: a human donor in a cohort sampled during active COVID-19.

The chain combines TRBV5-1 with TRBJ1-6; 7 nucleotides align to TRBD1. Germline V gives CDR1 SGHRS, CDR2 YFSETQ. The CDR3 has 16 residues. The V gene end was trimmed by 0 bases and the J gene end by 6 bases; junction bases not matched to a gene: 6. In DNA, the CDR3 is TGCGCCAGCAGCTTGGCCCCACAGGGGAGTAATTCACCCCTCCACTTT. This gives the protein CASSLAPQGSNSPLHF.

This chain connects TRBV9 to TRBJ2-1; 11 bases match TRBD2. The CDR3 consists of 15 residues. Germline CDR1 SGDLS, CDR2 YYNGEE. The V gene end was trimmed by 4 bases and the J gene end by 10 bases; junction bases not matched to a gene: 10. The CDR3 coding sequence is TGTGCCAGCAGCCAGACTAGCGGGGAGTTATACGAGCAGTTCTTC. The encoded protein is CASSQTSGELYEQFF.

This clone was recorded once. V and J are TRBV5-1 and TRBJ1-4; D unresolved. This CDR3 spans 16 amino acids. Germline CDR1 is SGHRS and CDR2 is YFSETQ. Trimming removed 2 bases from V and 0 bases from J, with 11 bases in between. The CDR3 bases are TGCGCCAGCAGCTTCTGGGAGTATTCAACTAATGAAAAACTGTTTTTT. Protein product: CASSFWEYSTNEKLFF.

The chain uses TRBV5-1 and TRBJ1-1, with 7 nucleotides matching TRBD1. J gave up 5 bases and V 0 bases, and 7 bases lay outside the gene matches. Germline values: CDR1 SGHRS, CDR2 YFSETQ. This CDR3 contains 15 residues. The CDR3 reads CASSLARQGRTEAFF. Written as DNA, the CDR3 is TGCGCCAGCAGCTTGGCGAGACAGGGTCGGACTGAAGCTTTCTTT.

This chain connects TRBV18 to TRBJ2-5; possibly TRBD1 for D (5 bases). Trimming took 3 bases from V and 7 from J, leaving 12 bases between them. Germline V gives CDR1 KGHSH, CDR2 LQKENI. The length of the CDR3 is 13 residues. DNA for the CDR3: TGTGCCAGCTCACCCAATAGAGACAGGACCCAGTACTTC. Its protein product is CASSPNRDRTQYF.

The gene calls are TRBV30 and TRBJ1-6, with D tentatively TRBD1 (5 bases). V gave up 2 bases and J gave up 8 bases, with 16 bases separating them. CDR1 is GTSNPN, CDR2 SVGIG, per germline (reference sequence). This CDR3 has 15 amino acids. CDR3 in DNA: TGTGCCTGGAGTCCACGGGGACTGGACGATTCACCCCTCCACTTT. Residues: CAWSPRGLDDSPLHF.

V is TRBV6-5 and J is TRBJ2-7; 8 nucleotides line up with TRBD1. Per the germline V gene, CDR1 is MNHEY and CDR2 is SVGAGI. This CDR3 comprises 14 residues. Germline trimming cut 5 bases from V and 1 base from J; bases unmatched to any gene: 4. The CDR3 loop reads CASSMDRVSYEQYF. The CDR3 DNA reads as TGTGCCAGCAGTATGGACAGGGTGTCCTACGAGCAGTACTTC.

This chain links TRBV6-2 or TRBV6-3 with TRBJ1-5; maybe TRBD1 (5 bases). Trimming shortened V by 4 bases and J by 6 bases, and 16 bases separated the two germline ends. The germline gives CDR1 MNHEY, CDR2 SVGEGT. This CDR3 is built from 15 residues. The CDR3 nucleotides read TGTGCCAGCAGTTTTCGGGAGGGGCGGCGTCAGCCCCAGCATTTT. It encodes CASSFREGRRQPQHF.

This chain uses TRBV7-6 with TRBJ2-3, with TRBD2 matching over 7 bases. CDR1 SGHVS and CDR2 FNYEAQ come from the germline V gene. CDR3 length equals 16 residues. V was pared by 0 bases and J by 3 bases, with 6 bases of the junction left unmatched. CDR3 bases: TGTGCCAGCAGCTTAGCGTTCGGGGGGAGAACAGATACGCAGTATTTT. Translating gives CASSLAFGGRTDTQYF.

The rearrangement links TRBV9 to TRBJ2-5; 10 bases match TRBD2. Germline V gene data show CDR1 as SGDLS and CDR2 as YYNGEE. The CDR3 has 16 residues. V shed 3 bases and J 4 bases; nucleotides not matched to a gene: 9. The CDR3 DNA is TGTGCCAGCAGCGGAAGTAGCGGGGGGCCGGGAGAGACCCAGTACTTC. Residues: CASSGSSGGPGETQYF.

This rearrangement joins TRBV24-1 to TRBJ1-4; D is unresolved. The CDR3 runs 16 residues. CDR1 KGHDR and CDR2 SFDVKD come from the germline V gene. Deletions cut 8 bases from V and 0 bases from J, with 15 bases between. CDR3 DNA sequence: TGTGCCACCAAGGTTCCCCGGGAAGCAACTAATGAAAAACTGTTTTTT. It yields the protein CATKVPREATNEKLFF.

In this sample, this clone turned up a few times. This chain connects TRBV5-6 to TRBJ2-5; tentative D call: TRBD1 (6 bases). Germline CDR1 SGHDT, CDR2 YYEEEE. The CDR3 has 16 residues. The V gene lost 0 bases and the J gene lost 5 bases, with 17 bases spanning the gap. The CDR3 nucleotides are TGTGCCAGCAGCTTGGTGGGTCAGGGGATGGCCGAGACCCAGTACTTC. It codes for CASSLVGQGMAETQYF.

The rearrangement links TRBV5-6 to TRBJ1-2, with D tentatively TRBD1 (6 bases). The germline V and J ends were trimmed by 0 bases and 6 bases, with 15 bases remaining between them. The CDR3 length is 15 residues. From germline, CDR1 is SGHDT and CDR2 YYEEEE. The CDR3 protein is CASSLAAGTPNGYTF. DNA for the CDR3: TGTGCCAGCAGCTTGGCCGCCGGGACACCTAATGGCTACACCTTC.

This clone has only one observation. The chain couples TRBV12-2 to TRBJ2-3; the D call TRBD2 from the table was never checked on the DNA. TRBV12-2 is tagged as a pseudogene. This CDR3 spans 13 amino acids. In DNA form, the CDR3 reads TGTGCAAGTCGCTCGGCGGGGGGAGATACGCAGTATTTT. Translation: CASRSAGGDTQYF.

This chain links TRBV19 with TRBJ1-2; no definite D call. In germline, CDR1 is LNHDA, CDR2 SQIVND (reference sequence). This CDR3 contains 13 residues. Between the trimmed V and J ends, which lost 3 bases and 2 bases, there was a span of 7 bases. CDR3 sequence (DNA): TGTGCCAGTAGTATCCCACAGAACTATGGCTACACCTTC. It yields the protein CASSIPQNYGYTF.

The chain links TRBV7-3 to TRBJ2-7; perhaps TRBD1 as D (7 bases). This CDR3 has 14 amino acids. From germline, CDR1 is SGHTA and CDR2 FQGTGA. The V gene lost 4 bases and the J gene lost 6 bases, with 16 bases spanning the gap. CDR3 sequence reads: CASSSGQGGSEQYF. The CDR3 nucleotides read TGTGCCAGCAGCTCCGGGCAGGGGGGATCCGAGCAGTACTTC. Together with reference TRBV7-3 and TRBJ2-7, the CDR3 gives the full variable domain: GAGVSQTPSNKVTEKGKYVELRCDPISGHTALYWYRQSLGQGPEFLIYFQGTGAADDSGLPNDRFFAVRPEGSVSTLKIQRTERGDSAVYLCASSSGQGGSEQYFGPGTRLTVT.

V is TRBV30 and J is TRBJ1-1; no clear D. Germline values: CDR1 GTSNPN, CDR2 SVGIG (reference sequence). The ends were cut back, 3 bases at V and 0 bases at J, with 8 bases in the middle. The length of the CDR3 is 13 residues. CDR3 in amino acids: CAWRRQMNTEAFF. CDR3 in DNA: TGTGCCTGGAGGCGACAAATGAACACTGAAGCTTTCTTT.

The chain is built from TRBV27 and TRBJ1-5; D may be TRBD1 (6 bases). V lost 8 bases, J lost 4 bases, and 12 bases lay in between. The CDR3 contains 13 residues. The V gene's germline CDR1 is MNHEY and CDR2 SMNVEV (reference sequence). The CDR3 bases are TGTGCCAGCCGACTCGACAGGAATCAGCCCCAGCATTTT. Its translation: CASRLDRNQPQHF.

The chain couples TRBV7-2 to TRBJ2-3; 14 nucleotides agree with TRBD2. The CDR3 loop spans 17 amino acids. CDR1 and CDR2 (germline): SGHTA, FQGNSA. The J segment lost 3 bases and the V segment lost 7 bases, leaving 9 bases of the junction unmatched. CDR3 in DNA: TGTGCCAGCACCCCTGGGACTAGCGGGGGCAGTACAGATACGCAGTATTTT. It yields the protein CASTPGTSGGSTDTQYF. Full variable domain (missing parts from reference TRBV7-2 and TRBJ2-3): GAGVSQSPSNKVTEKGKDVELRCDPISGHTALYWYRQSLGQGLEFLIYFQGNSAPDKSGLPSDRFSAERTGGSVSTLTIQRTQQEDSAVYLCASTPGTSGGSTDTQYFGPGTRLTVL.

The chain combines TRBV4-2 with TRBJ2-3, with 12 bases identical to TRBD2. The V and J ends lost 2 bases and 4 bases, in that order; junction bases with no gene match: 10. Germline CDR1 reads LGHNA; CDR2 reads YNFKEQ. The CDR3 has 18 amino acids. CDR3 residues: CASSQMTSGGSLPDTQYF. CDR3 sequence (DNA): TGTGCCAGCAGCCAAATGACTAGCGGGGGTTCCCTCCCAGATACGCAGTATTTT.

The chain has TRBV3-1 (or the pseudogene TRBV3-2) and TRBJ2-3, with TRBD2 matching 14 bases. There are 17 residues in the CDR3. V lost 4 bases to trimming and J lost 3 bases; unmatched junction nucleotides: 6. Germline values: CDR1 LGHDT, CDR2 YNNKEL (reference sequence). The CDR3 DNA sequence: TGTGCCAGCAGCCGGAGGGGGACTAGCGGGGGTACAGATACGCAGTATTTT. It encodes CASSRRGTSGGTDTQYF.

The rearrangement links TRBV6-5 to TRBJ1-1; D unresolved. The V gene's germline CDR1 is MNHEY and CDR2 SVGAGI. The CDR3 contains 13 residues. V dropped 0 bases and J dropped 7 bases, with 9 bases sitting between them. The CDR3 DNA follows: TGTGCCAGCAGTTACTCGGACGGACTTGAAGCTTTCTTT. This gives the protein CASSYSDGLEAFF.